One sample yielded the 6 T cell receptor delta chains listed below, sequenced in a study of gamma-delta T cells after stem cell transplantation. TCRdb made new clone calls on the RT-PCR reads using CATT. The sample holds roughly 14,000 delta-chain clones, 9.4% seen once. The specimen was gamma-delta T cells. The receptors originated from a human donor. It is not recorded whose cells these are; they may come from a transplant donor.

This clone appeared once. Relative to the germline gene, one junction end is altered; a read error may explain this. The CDR3 loop is CACDTLPDRPSSCDNRQVFF. CDR3 nucleotide sequence: TGTGCCTGTGACACCCTGCCAGACAGACCGAGCTCATGTGACAACCGACAGGTGTTTTTC. This sequence joins TRDV2 and TRDJ3; D unresolved. The CDR3 runs to 20 residues. Germline loops: CDR1 GEAIGNYY, CDR2 EKD.

This clone was detected only a few times. The TCRdb protein comes from a much larger clone and disagrees with this DNA's translation at residue 5, likely due to a read error; the protein given here is derived from the DNA. The chain links TRDV1 to TRDJ1, with a possible D match to TRDD3 (6 bases). The ends were cut back, 4 bases at V and 2 bases at J, with 38 bases in the middle. The germline CDR1 and CDR2 sequences are TSWWSYY and QGS. This CDR3 has 23 residues. The CDR3 loop reads CALGGLEFYGGFPPSWGTDKLIF. CDR3 DNA sequence: TGTGCTCTTGGGGGACTAGAGTTTTACGGAGGCTTCCCTCCCAGCTGGGGTACCGATAAACTCATCTTT.

This clone was recorded many times. One base separates it from a far larger clone, so it is likely a read error. This rearrangement joins TRDV1 to TRDJ1; 12 bases line up with TRDD3. Germline loops: CDR1 TSWWSYY, CDR2 QGS. CDR3 length equals 19 residues. V lost 1 base, J lost 5 bases, and 14 bases stayed unmatched. CDR3 protein: CALGEREPPDWGIQDKLIF. The CDR3 bases are TGTGCTCTTGGGGAACGAGAGCCCCCCGACTGGGGGATACAGGATAAACTCATCTTT.

Regarding this clone: TCRdb shows a much larger clone's protein in place of this DNA's translation, and the two differ at residue 8, likely through a read error; the protein shown is translated from the DNA. The chain employs TRDV2 and TRDJ1; D possibly corresponds to TRDD3 (6 bases). V was clipped by 3 bases and J by 0 bases, with 25 bases between them. This CDR3 comprises 19 residues. CDR1 is GEAIGNYY, CDR2 EKD, per germline. The CDR3 sequence is CACDGRRVDTAANTDKLIF. CDR3 DNA: TGTGCCTGTGACGGAAGAAGGGTGGATACCGCAGCGAACACCGATAAACTCATCTTT.

This clone is labeled medium-sized. The chain employs TRDV2 and TRDJ1; weak D call: TRDD3 (6 bases). Germline V gene lookup returns CDR1 GEAIGNYY and CDR2 EKD. V was pared by 0 bases and J by 4 bases, with 11 bases between. The CDR3 contains 14 residues. The CDR3 loop is CACDTVGGLDKLIF. CDR3 DNA sequence: TGTGCCTGTGACACCGTTGGGGGCCTCGATAAACTCATCTTT.

This clone occurred a few times. The likely explanation is a read error, given a far larger clone one base away. This sample includes further DNA sequences coding for the same CDR3. V and J are TRDV2 and TRDJ1; D remains ambiguous. There are 16 residues in the CDR3. Germline V gives CDR1 GEAIGNYY, CDR2 EKD. The ends were cut back, 3 bases at V and 0 bases at J, with 16 bases in the middle. The DNA for the CDR3 is TGTGCCTGTGACCCCCTTACATTGCGGTACACCGATAAACTCATCTTT. Amino acids: CACDPLTLRYTDKLIF.